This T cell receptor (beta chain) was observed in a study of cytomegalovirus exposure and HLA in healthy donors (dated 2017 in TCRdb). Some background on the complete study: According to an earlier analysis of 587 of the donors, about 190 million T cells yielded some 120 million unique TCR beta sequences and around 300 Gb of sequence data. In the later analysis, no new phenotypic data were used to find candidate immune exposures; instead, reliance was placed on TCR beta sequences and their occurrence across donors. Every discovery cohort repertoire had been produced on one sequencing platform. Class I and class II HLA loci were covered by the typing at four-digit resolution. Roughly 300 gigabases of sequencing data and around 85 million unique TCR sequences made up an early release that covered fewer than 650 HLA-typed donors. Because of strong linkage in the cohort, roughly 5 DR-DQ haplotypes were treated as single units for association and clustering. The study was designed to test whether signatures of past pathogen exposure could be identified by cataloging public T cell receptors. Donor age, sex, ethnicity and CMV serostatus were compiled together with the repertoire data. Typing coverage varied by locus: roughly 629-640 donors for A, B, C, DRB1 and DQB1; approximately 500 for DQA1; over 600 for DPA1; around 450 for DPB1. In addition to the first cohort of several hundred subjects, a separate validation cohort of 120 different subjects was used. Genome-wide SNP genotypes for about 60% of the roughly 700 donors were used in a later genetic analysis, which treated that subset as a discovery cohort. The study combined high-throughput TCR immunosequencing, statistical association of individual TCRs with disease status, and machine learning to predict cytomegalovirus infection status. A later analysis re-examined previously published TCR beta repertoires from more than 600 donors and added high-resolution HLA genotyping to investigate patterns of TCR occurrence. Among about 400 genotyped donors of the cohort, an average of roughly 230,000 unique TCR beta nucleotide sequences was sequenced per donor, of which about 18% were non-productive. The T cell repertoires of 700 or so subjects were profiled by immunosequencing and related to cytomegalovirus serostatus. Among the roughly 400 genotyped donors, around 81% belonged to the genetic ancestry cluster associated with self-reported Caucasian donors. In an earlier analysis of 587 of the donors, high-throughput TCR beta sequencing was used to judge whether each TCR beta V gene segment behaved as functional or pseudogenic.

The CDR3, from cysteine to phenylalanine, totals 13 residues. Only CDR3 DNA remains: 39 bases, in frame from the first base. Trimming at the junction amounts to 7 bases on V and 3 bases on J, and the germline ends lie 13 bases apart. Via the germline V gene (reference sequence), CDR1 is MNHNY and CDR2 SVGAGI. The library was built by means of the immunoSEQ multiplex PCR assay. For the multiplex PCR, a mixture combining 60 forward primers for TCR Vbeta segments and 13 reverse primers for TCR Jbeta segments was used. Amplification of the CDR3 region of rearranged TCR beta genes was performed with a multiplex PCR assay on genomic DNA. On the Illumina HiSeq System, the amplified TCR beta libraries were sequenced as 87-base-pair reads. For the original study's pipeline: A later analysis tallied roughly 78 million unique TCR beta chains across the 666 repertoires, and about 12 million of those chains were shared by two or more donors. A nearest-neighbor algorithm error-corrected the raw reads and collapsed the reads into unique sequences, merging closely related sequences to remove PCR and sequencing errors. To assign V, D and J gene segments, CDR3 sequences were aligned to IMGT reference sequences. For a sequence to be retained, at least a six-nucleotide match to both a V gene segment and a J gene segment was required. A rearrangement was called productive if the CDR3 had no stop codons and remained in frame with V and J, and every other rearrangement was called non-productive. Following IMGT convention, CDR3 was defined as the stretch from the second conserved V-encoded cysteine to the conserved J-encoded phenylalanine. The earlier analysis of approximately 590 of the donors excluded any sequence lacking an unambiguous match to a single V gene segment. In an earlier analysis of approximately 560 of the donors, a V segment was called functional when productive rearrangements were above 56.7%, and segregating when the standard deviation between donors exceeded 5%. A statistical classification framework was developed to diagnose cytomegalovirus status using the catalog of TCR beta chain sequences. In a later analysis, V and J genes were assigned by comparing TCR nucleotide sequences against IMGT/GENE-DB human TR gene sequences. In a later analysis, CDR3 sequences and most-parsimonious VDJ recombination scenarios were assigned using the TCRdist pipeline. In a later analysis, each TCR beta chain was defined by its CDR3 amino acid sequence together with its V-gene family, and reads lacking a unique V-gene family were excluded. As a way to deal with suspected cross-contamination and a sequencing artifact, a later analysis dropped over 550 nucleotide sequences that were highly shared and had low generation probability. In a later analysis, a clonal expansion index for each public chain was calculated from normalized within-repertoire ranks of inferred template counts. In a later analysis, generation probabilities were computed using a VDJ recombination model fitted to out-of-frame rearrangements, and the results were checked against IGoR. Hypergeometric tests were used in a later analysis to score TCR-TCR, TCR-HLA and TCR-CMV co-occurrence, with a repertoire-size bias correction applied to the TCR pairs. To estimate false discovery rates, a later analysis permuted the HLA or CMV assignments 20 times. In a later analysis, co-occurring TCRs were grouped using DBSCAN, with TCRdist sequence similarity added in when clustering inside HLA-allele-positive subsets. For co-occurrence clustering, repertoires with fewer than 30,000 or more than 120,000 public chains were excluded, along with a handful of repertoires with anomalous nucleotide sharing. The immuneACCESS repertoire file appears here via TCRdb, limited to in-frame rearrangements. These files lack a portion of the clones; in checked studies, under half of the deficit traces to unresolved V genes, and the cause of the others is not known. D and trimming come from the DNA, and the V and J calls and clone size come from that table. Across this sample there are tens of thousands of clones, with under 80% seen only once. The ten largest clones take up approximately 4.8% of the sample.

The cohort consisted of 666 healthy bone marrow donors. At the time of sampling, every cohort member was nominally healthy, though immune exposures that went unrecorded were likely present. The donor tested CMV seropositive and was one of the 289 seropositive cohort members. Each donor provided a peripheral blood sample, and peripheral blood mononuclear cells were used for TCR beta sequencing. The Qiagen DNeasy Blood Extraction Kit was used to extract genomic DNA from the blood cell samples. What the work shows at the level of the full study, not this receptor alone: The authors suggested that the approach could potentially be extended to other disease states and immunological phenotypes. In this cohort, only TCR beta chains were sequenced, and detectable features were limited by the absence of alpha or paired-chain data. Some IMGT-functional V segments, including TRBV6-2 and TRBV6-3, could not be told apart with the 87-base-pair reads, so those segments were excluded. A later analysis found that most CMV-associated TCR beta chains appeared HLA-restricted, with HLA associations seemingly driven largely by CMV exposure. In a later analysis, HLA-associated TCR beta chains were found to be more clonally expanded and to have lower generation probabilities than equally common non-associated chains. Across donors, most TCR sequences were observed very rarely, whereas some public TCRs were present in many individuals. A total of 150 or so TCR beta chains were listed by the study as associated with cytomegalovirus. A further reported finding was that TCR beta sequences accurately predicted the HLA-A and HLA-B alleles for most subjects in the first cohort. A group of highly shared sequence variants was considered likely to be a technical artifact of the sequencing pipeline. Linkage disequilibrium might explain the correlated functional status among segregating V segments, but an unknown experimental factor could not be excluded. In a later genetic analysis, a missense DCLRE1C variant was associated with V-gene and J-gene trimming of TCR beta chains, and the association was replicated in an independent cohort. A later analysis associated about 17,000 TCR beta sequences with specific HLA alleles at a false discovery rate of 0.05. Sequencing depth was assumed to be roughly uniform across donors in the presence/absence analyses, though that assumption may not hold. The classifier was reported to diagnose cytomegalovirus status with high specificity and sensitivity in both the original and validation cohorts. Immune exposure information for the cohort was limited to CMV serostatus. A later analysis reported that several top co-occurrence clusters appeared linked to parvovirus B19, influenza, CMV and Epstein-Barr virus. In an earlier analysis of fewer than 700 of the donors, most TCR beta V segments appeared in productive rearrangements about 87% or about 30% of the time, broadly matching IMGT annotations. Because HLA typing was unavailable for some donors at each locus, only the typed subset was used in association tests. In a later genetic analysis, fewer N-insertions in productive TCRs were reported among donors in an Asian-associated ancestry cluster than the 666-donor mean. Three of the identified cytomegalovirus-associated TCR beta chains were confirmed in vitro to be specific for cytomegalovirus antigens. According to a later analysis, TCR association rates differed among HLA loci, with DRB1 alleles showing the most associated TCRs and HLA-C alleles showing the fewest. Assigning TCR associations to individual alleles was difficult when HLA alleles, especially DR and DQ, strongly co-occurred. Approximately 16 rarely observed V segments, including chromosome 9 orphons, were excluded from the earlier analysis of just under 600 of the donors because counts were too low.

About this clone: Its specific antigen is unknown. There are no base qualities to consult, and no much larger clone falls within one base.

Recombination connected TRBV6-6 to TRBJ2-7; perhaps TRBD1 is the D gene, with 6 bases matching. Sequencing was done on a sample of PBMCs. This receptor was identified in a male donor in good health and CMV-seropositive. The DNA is TGTGCCAGCAACACATTAGGGGGCTACGAGCAGTACTTC. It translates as CASNTLGGYEQYF.